The 30 T cell receptor beta chains presented below share a single source sample, sequenced in a study of blood T cell repertoires in COVID-19. Clones were sequenced by immunoSEQ multiplex PCR, and TCRdb holds only the in-frame ones, with some missing. The sample lists 230,000 or so clones; around 83% were seen once. The sample consisted of peripheral blood. The receptor set was obtained from a man aged 35 to 55 with active or convalescent COVID-19.

The gene calls are TRBV6-5 and TRBJ1-1; no clear D gene. This CDR3 has 15 amino acids. The V end lost 4 bases, the J end lost 0 bases, and 12 bases lay between the germline ends. Germline V gene lookup returns CDR1 MNHEY and CDR2 SVGAGI. CDR3 in amino acids: CASSSIAPVNTEAFF. The CDR3 DNA sequence: TGTGCCAGCAGTTCGATAGCCCCCGTGAACACTGAAGCTTTCTTT.

This clone was detected only once. V and J are TRBV30 and TRBJ2-2, with D possibly matching TRBD1 (6 bases). The ends were cut back, 2 bases at V and 5 bases at J, with 15 bases in the middle. This CDR3 is 15 amino acids long. Germline V lookup: CDR1 GTSNPN, CDR2 SVGIG (reference sequence). CDR3 sequence (DNA): TGTGCCTGGAGTTCATACACAGGGTGGACCGGGGAGCTGTTTTTT. Residues: CAWSSYTGWTGELFF.

The J gene is TRBJ1-2, the V gene TRBV4-2, with D maybe TRBD1 (6 bases). Germline values: CDR1 LGHNA, CDR2 YNFKEQ. The CDR3 has 16 residues. The germline V and J ends were trimmed by 4 bases and 1 base, with 16 bases remaining between them. The CDR3: CASSPSLDSNNYGYTF. The CDR3 bases are TGTGCCAGCAGCCCTTCGCTGGACAGCAATAACTATGGCTACACCTTC.

The chain carries TRBV11-3 and TRBJ1-1; D unresolved. V was trimmed by 1 base and J by 11 bases, leaving 11 bases between them. The CDR3 is 12 amino acids. From germline, CDR1 is SGHNT and CDR2 YENEEA. CDR3 residues: CASSLGMGGAFF. The CDR3, as DNA: TGTGCCAGCAGCTTAGGGATGGGAGGGGCTTTCTTT. Based on the CDR3 plus reference TRBV11-3 and TRBJ1-1, the full variable domain is EAGVVQSPRYKIIEKKQPVAFWCNPISGHNTLYWYLQNLGQGPELLIRYENEEAVDDSQLPKDRFSAERLKGVDSTLKIQPAELGDSAVYLCASSLGMGGAFFGQGTRLTVV.

The chain couples TRBV7-9 to TRBJ1-1, with TRBD1 identical over 7 bases. CDR1 and CDR2 from the germline V gene are SEHNR and FQNEAQ (reference sequence). CDR3 length equals 14 residues. V lost 6 bases, J lost 5 bases, and 9 bases stayed unmatched. CDR3 in DNA: TGTGCCAGCAGTTTGTATCAGGGGGGTACTGAAGCTTTCTTT. Protein product: CASSLYQGGTEAFF.

DNA for the CDR3: TGTGCCAGCAGTTTACGGACAGCCTACGAGCAGTACTTC. Its protein is CASSLRTAYEQYF. This chain links TRBV27 with TRBJ2-7; TRBD1 might be the D (6 bases). From germline, CDR1 is MNHEY and CDR2 SMNVEV (reference sequence). The CDR3 loop spans 13 amino acids. The germline V and J ends were trimmed by 2 bases and 2 bases, with 7 bases remaining between them.

CDR3 DNA: TGTGCCAGCAGTACCGCCGCGGGGGCCGCCTCTGAAGCTTTCTTT. Protein sequence: CASSTAAGAASEAFF. This chain uses TRBV6-5 with TRBJ1-1; TRBD1 is a possible D gene (6 bases). The CDR3 is 15 residues long. Deletions cut 5 bases from V and 6 bases from J, with 19 bases between. Looked up from germline, CDR1 is MNHEY and CDR2 is SVGAGI.

The chain links TRBV6-5 to TRBJ2-7; 7 bases are shared with TRBD1. In germline, CDR1 is MNHEY, CDR2 SVGAGI. This CDR3 comprises 15 residues. Trimming at V came to 3 bases and at J to 3 bases, leaving 8 bases not matched to a gene. The CDR3 here is CASSYLSDRSYEQYF. The DNA for the CDR3 is TGTGCCAGCAGTTATTTGTCGGACAGGAGCTACGAGCAGTACTTC.

J is TRBJ2-3 and V is TRBV5-1; 9 nucleotides agree with TRBD2. The J segment lost 3 bases and the V segment lost 0 bases, leaving 11 bases of the junction unmatched. CDR3 length: 18 residues. Germline CDR1 SGHRS, CDR2 YFSETQ. CDR3 nucleotide sequence: TGCGCCAGCAGCTTGGGGCTAATTAGCGGGAGATTTACAGATACGCAGTATTTT. This sequence encodes CASSLGLISGRFTDTQYF.

The sample holds one count of this clone. The chain has TRBV7-9 and TRBJ2-5, with D perhaps matching TRBD1 (7 bases). The CDR3 sequence is 19 residues long. The V gene's germline CDR1 is SEHNR and CDR2 FQNEAQ (reference sequence). The ends were cut back, 6 bases at V and 5 bases at J, with 31 bases in the middle. CDR3 residues: CASSSYRGTGTEDRETQYF. In DNA, the CDR3 is TGTGCCAGCAGTTCATACCGGGGGACCGGGACAGAGGATCGGGAGACCCAGTACTTC.

The chain carries TRBV5-1 and TRBJ1-2, with D unclear. The length of the CDR3 is 16 residues. V dropped 0 bases and J dropped 0 bases, with 12 bases sitting between them. The V gene's germline CDR1 is SGHRS and CDR2 YFSETQ. Here the CDR3 reads CASSLAVVRTNYGYTF. In DNA form, the CDR3 reads TGCGCCAGCAGCTTGGCCGTTGTCAGAACTAACTATGGCTACACCTTC.

The chain has TRBV7-8 and TRBJ2-1; D not certain. This CDR3 has 15 residues. V shed 5 bases and J shed 5 bases, with 16 bases lying between them. Germline V gene data show CDR1 as SGHVS and CDR2 as FQNEAQ. CDR3 residues: CASSAPNRVDNEQFF. Written as DNA, the CDR3 is TGTGCCAGCAGCGCCCCCAACCGAGTCGACAATGAGCAGTTCTTC.

This chain's CDR3 is CASNPGGAEYTDTQYF. CDR3 bases: TGTGCCAGTAACCCTGGAGGGGCCGAATACACAGATACGCAGTATTTT. V gene TRBV19 combines with J gene TRBJ2-3; D is perhaps TRBD2 (6 bases). V dropped 7 bases and J dropped 2 bases, with 19 bases sitting between them. Germline V CDR1 and CDR2: LNHDA, SQIVND (reference sequence). This CDR3 region has 16 residues.

This clone was found once. The chain carries TRBV6-5 and TRBJ2-7; maybe TRBD1 (5 bases). Germline V CDR1 and CDR2: MNHEY, SVGAGI. This CDR3 is 14 amino acids long. Between the trimmed V and J ends, which lost 5 bases and 2 bases, there was a span of 13 bases. In DNA, the CDR3 is TGTGCCAGCAGTCGCCGACAGAGCCCCTACGAGCAGTACTTC. Amino acid sequence: CASSRRQSPYEQYF.

J is TRBJ1-6 and V is TRBV10-3, with 10 nucleotides matching TRBD1. J lost 7 bases, V lost 7 bases, and 4 bases had no gene match. Germline loops: CDR1 ENHRY, CDR2 SYGVKD. This CDR3 spans 14 amino acids. The CDR3 DNA is TGTGCCATCAACGCGGGACAGGGGAATTCACCCCTCCACTTT. It translates to CAINAGQGNSPLHF.

This clone was observed a few times. The rearrangement links TRBV7-2 to TRBJ1-2, with 7 bases identical to TRBD1. Trimming cost V 5 bases and J 4 bases; bases outside gene matches: 7. The germline gives CDR1 SGHTA, CDR2 FQGNSA. The CDR3 totals 14 residues. CDR3 amino acids: CASSPAGGGYGYTF. The CDR3 bases are TGTGCCAGCAGCCCAGCAGGGGGTGGCTATGGCTACACCTTC.

The CDR3 region is CASRETGTGTAQYF. The CDR3 DNA reads as TGTGCCAGCAGGGAAACCGGGACAGGGACGGCGCAGTATTTT. This chain links TRBV25-1 with TRBJ2-3, with TRBD1 identical over 9 bases. V was pared by 6 bases and J by 10 bases, with 11 bases of the junction left unmatched. The germline CDR1 and CDR2 sequences are MGHDK and SYGVNS. The length of the CDR3 is 14 residues.

The chain has TRBV9 and TRBJ1-2, with a possible D match to TRBD1 (6 bases). Germline V gene sequence: CDR1 SGDLS, CDR2 YYNGEE. The V and J ends lost 3 bases and 8 bases respectively, with 14 bases between them. This CDR3 contains 13 residues. The CDR3 is CASSGRGRGGYTF. DNA for the CDR3: TGTGCCAGCAGCGGCAGGGGCCGGGGCGGCTACACCTTC.

The chain employs TRBV12-5 and TRBJ2-7; TRBD2 might be the D (6 bases). Trimming took 1 base from V and 6 from J, leaving 13 bases between them. CDR1 LGHNT and CDR2 FRNRAP come from the germline V gene. The CDR3 is 14 residues long. The CDR3 sequence: CASGLDGGFGEQYF. CDR3 in DNA: TGTGCTAGTGGTTTGGACGGGGGTTTTGGCGAGCAGTACTTC.

This chain uses TRBV6-6 with TRBJ1-2; 7 bases line up with TRBD1. This CDR3 comprises 13 residues. Germline CDR1 MNHNY, CDR2 SVGAGI (reference sequence). With 5 bases clipped from V and 4 bases from J, the junction kept 4 bases outside the gene matches. The CDR3 DNA sequence: TGTGCCAGCAGTCCGGGACAGAGCTATGGCTACACCTTC. It encodes CASSPGQSYGYTF.

V gene TRBV19 combines with J gene TRBJ1-1, with unresolved D. CDR1 is LNHDA, CDR2 SQIVND, per germline (reference sequence). Trimming removed 7 bases from V and 7 bases from J, with 16 bases in between. The CDR3 runs to 13 residues. The DNA for the CDR3 is TGTGCCAGTAACCAAATGGGAGGCTTTGAAGCTTTCTTT. Amino acids: CASNQMGGFEAFF.

V is TRBV19 and J is TRBJ2-5; 7 bases align to TRBD2. Germline CDR1 and CDR2: LNHDA and SQIVND (reference sequence). J gave up 5 bases and V 6 bases, and 9 bases lay outside the gene matches. The CDR3 totals 14 residues. The CDR3 DNA follows: TGTGCCAGTAGCCGCGGGGGTTTGAGGGAGACCCAGTACTTC. This codes for CASSRGGLRETQYF. The full variable domain, its missing parts supplied by reference TRBV19 and TRBJ2-5, is DGGITQSPKYLFRKEGQNVTLSCEQNLNHDAMYWYRQDPGQGLRLIYYSQIVNDFQKGDIAEGYSVSREKKESFPLTVTSAQKNPTAFYLCASSRGGLRETQYFGPGTRLLVL.

In this sample, this clone turned up once. The chain links TRBV14 to TRBJ2-5; 14 bases agree with TRBD2. Germline loops: CDR1 SGHDN, CDR2 FVKESK. Unmatched junction bases numbered 8, after V lost 4 bases and J lost 4 bases. This CDR3 has 17 residues. This chain's CDR3 is CASSRKETSGGGETQYF. The DNA of the CDR3 is TGTGCCAGCAGCCGTAAGGAGACTAGCGGGGGGGGAGAGACCCAGTACTTC.

The V call is TRBV5-8, the J call TRBJ1-5; D may be TRBD1 (5 bases). Germline CDR1 and CDR2: SGHTS and YDEGEE. This CDR3 spans 15 amino acids. The ends were cut back, 1 base at V and 7 bases at J, with 15 bases in the middle. CDR3 residues: CASSLLGEGYQPQHF. The CDR3 DNA follows: TGTGCCAGCAGCTTGCTCGGGGAGGGGTACCAGCCCCAGCATTTT.

The chain employs TRBV7-9 and TRBJ1-2, with D unclear. Per germline, CDR1 SEHNR and CDR2 FQNEAQ (reference sequence). This CDR3 comprises 13 residues. Trimming cost V 1 base and J 5 bases, with 8 bases left between them. CDR3: CASSLEGRYGYTF. In DNA form, the CDR3 reads TGTGCCAGCAGCTTAGAAGGGAGGTATGGCTACACCTTC.

The J gene is TRBJ2-7, the V gene TRBV21-1; the table gives TRBD2 as D, unverified against the DNA. TRBV21-1 is labeled a pseudogene. The length of the CDR3 is 16 residues. The CDR3 nucleotides are TGTGCCAGCAGCAAAGGGGAACTAGAAGGTAGCTACGAGCAGTACTTC. Its translation: CASSKGELEGSYEQYF.

The chain employs TRBV29-1 and TRBJ2-2, with D possibly TRBD2 on 7 matching bases. Per germline, CDR1 SQVTM and CDR2 ANQGSEA. The length of the CDR3 is 15 residues. The ends were cut back, 5 bases at V and 5 bases at J, with 18 bases in the middle. CDR3: CSVRRGGVGTGELFF. The DNA of the CDR3 is TGCAGCGTTCGTAGGGGGGGCGTTGGGACCGGGGAGCTGTTTTTT.

The chain combines TRBV2 with TRBJ2-7, with D possibly matching TRBD1 (6 bases). The V gene lost 6 bases and the J gene lost 7 bases, with 22 bases spanning the gap. Germline V gives CDR1 SNHLY, CDR2 FYNNEI. The CDR3 covers 15 residues. The CDR3 nucleotides read TGTGCCAGCAGGCCCGGGACACTCCCTAAGGTGGAGCAGTACTTC. Its translation is CASRPGTLPKVEQYF.

CDR3 residues: CAISGVVDNEQYF. In DNA, the CDR3 is TGTGCCATCAGTGGTGTAGTGGACAACGAGCAGTACTTC. The chain has TRBV10-3 and TRBJ2-7, with a tentative D call TRBD1 (5 bases). Trimming shortened V by 4 bases and J by 5 bases, and 12 bases separated the two germline ends. The CDR3 spans 13 residues. Germline CDR1 reads ENHRY; CDR2 reads SYGVKD.

This chain connects TRBV27 to TRBJ2-7; 10 bases match TRBD1. V dropped 4 bases and J dropped 4; count of bases not matched to a gene: 13. The germline gives CDR1 MNHEY, CDR2 SMNVEV (reference sequence). There are 17 residues in the CDR3. DNA for the CDR3: TGTGCCAGCAGTTCCCTTACCTCCCGACAGGGGGCATACGAGCAGTACTTC. It specifies CASSSLTSRQGAYEQYF.